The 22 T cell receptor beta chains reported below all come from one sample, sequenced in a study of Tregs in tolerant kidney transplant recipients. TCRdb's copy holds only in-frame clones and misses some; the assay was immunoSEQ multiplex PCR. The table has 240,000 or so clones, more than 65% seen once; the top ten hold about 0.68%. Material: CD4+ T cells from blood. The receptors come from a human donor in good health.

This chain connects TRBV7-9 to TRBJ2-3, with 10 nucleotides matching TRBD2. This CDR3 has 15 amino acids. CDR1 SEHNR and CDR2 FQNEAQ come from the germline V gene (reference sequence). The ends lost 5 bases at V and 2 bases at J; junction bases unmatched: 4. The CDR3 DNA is TGTGCCAGCAGCCTTCTAGCGGGAGTCACAGATACGCAGTATTTT. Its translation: CASSLLAGVTDTQYF.

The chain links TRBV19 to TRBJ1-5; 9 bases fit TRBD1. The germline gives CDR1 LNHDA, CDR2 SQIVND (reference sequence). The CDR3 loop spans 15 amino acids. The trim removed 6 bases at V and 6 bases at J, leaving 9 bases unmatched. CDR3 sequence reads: CASRVDRGSFQPQHF. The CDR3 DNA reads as TGTGCCAGTAGGGTGGACAGGGGAAGTTTTCAGCCCCAGCATTTT.

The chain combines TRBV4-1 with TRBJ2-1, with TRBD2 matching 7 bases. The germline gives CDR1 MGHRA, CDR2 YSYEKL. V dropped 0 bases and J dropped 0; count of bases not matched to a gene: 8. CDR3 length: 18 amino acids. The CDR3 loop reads CASSQDGRAPSSYNEQFF. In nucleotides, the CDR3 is TGCGCCAGCAGCCAAGATGGGAGGGCCCCTAGCTCCTACAATGAGCAGTTCTTC.

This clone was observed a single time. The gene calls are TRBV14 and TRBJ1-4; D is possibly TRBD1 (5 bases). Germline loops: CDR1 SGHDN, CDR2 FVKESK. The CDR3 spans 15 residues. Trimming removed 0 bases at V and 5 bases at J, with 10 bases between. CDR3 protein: CASSQDRTRNEKLFF. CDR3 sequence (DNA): TGTGCCAGCAGCCAAGATCGGACAAGGAATGAAAAACTGTTTTTT.

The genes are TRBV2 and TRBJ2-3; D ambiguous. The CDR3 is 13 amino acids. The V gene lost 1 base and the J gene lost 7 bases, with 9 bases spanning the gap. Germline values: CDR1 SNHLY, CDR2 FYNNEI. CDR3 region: CASSEEAGNTQYF. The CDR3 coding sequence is TGTGCCAGCAGTGAAGAGGCAGGAAATACGCAGTATTTT.

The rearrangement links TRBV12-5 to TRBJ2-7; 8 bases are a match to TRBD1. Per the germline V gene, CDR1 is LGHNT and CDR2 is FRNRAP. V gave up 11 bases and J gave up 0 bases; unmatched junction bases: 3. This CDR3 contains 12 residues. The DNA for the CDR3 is TGTGCTGGGGACAGGAGCTCCTACGAGCAGTACTTC. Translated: CAGDRSSYEQYF.

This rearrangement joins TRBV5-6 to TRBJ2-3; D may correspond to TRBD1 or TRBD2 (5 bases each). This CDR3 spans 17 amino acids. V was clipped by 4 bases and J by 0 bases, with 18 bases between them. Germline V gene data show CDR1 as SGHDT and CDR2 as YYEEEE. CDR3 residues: CASSTWGTGHSTDTQYF. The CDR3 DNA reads TGTGCCAGCAGCACATGGGGGACGGGGCATAGCACAGATACGCAGTATTTT.

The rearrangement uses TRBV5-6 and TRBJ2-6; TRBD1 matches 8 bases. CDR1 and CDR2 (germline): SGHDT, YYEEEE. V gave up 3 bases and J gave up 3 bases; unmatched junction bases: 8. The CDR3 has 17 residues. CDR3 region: CASSWLQGARGANVLTF. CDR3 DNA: TGTGCCAGCAGCTGGCTCCAGGGGGCGCGTGGGGCCAACGTCCTGACTTTC.

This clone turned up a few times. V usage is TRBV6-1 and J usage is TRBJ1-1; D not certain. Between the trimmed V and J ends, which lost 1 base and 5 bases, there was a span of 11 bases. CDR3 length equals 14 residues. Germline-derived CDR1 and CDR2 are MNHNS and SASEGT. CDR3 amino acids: CASSEVGEGTEAFF. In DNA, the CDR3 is TGTGCCAGCAGTGAAGTTGGGGAAGGGACTGAAGCTTTCTTT.

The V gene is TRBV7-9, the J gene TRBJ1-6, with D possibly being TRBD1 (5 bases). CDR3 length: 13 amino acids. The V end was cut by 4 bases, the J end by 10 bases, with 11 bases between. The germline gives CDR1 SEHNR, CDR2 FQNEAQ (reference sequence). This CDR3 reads CASSWDAWSPLHF. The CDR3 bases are TGTGCCAGCAGCTGGGACGCGTGGTCACCCCTCCACTTT.

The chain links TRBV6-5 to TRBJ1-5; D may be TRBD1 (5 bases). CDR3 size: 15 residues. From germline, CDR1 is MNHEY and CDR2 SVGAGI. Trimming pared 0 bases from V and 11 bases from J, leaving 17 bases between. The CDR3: CASSYSIGSLGAQHF. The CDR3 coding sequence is TGTGCCAGCAGTTACTCGATAGGCTCCTTAGGGGCCCAGCATTTT.

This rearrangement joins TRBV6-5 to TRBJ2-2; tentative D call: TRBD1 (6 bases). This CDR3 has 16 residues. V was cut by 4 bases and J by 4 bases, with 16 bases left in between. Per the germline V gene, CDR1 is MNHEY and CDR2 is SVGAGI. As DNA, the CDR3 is TGTGCCAGCAGTTCCACGGGCCGAGGGGGCACCGGGGAGCTGTTTTTT. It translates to CASSSTGRGGTGELFF.

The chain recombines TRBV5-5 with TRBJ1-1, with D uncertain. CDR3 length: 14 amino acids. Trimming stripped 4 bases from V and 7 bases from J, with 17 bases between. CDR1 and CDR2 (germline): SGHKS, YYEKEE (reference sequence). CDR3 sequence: CASSRPGSPSEAFF. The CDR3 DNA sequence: TGTGCCAGCAGCCGCCCCGGCTCTCCGAGTGAAGCTTTCTTT.

CDR3 amino acids: CASSPLRDRAQNIQYF. CDR3 DNA: TGTGCCAGCTCACCACTGCGGGACAGGGCACAAAACATTCAGTACTTC. The chain has TRBV18 and TRBJ2-4, with 9 nucleotides matching TRBD1. After removal of 1 base from V and 5 bases from J, the junction contained 6 bases not matched to a gene. The CDR3 runs to 16 residues. CDR1 KGHSH and CDR2 LQKENI come from the germline V gene.

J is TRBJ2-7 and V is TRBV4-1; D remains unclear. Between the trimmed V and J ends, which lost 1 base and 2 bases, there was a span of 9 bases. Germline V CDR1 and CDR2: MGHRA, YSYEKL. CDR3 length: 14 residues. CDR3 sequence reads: CASSQVGRTYEQYF. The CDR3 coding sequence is TGCGCCAGCAGCCAAGTCGGGCGAACCTACGAGCAGTACTTC.

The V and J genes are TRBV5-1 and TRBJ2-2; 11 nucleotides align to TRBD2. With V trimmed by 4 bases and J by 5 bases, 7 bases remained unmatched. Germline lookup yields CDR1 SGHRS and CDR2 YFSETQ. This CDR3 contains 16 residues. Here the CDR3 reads CASSEISGRGTGELFF. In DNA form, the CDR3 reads TGCGCCAGCAGCGAGATTAGCGGGAGGGGTACCGGGGAGCTGTTTTTT.

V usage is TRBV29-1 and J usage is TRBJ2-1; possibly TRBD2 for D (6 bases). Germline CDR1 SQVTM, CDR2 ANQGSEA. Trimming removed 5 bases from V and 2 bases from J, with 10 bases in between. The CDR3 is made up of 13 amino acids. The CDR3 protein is CSVRESPYNEQFF. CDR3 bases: TGCAGCGTTCGGGAGTCCCCCTACAATGAGCAGTTCTTC.

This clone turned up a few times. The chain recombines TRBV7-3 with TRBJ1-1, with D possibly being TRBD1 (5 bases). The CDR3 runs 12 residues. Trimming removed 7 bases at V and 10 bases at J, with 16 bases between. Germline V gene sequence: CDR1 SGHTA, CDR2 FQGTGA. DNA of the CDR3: TGTGCCAGCAAGAACCCGGGGACCCGAGCTTTCTTT. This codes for CASKNPGTRAFF.

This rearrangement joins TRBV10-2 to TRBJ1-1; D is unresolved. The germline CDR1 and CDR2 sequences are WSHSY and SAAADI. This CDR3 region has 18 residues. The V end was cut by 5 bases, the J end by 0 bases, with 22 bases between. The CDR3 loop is CASSFHRVWEPMNTEAFF. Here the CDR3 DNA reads TGCGCCAGCAGTTTCCACCGGGTCTGGGAACCTATGAACACTGAAGCTTTCTTT.

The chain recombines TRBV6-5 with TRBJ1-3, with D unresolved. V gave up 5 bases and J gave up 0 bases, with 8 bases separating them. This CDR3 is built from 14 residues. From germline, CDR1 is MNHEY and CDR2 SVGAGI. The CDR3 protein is CASSRIASGNTIYF. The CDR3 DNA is TGTGCCAGCAGTAGGATCGCCTCTGGAAACACCATATATTTT.

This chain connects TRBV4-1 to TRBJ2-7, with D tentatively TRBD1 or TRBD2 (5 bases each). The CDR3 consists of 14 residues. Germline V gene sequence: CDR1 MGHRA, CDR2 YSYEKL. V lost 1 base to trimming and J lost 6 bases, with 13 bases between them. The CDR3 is CASSQVRRGPEQYF. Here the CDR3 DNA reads TGCGCCAGCAGCCAAGTACGAAGGGGACCCGAGCAGTACTTC.

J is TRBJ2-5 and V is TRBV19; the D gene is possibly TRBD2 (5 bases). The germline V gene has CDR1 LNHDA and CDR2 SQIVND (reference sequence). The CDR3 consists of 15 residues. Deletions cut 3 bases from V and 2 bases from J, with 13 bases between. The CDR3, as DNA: TGTGCCAGTAGTATGAGGGTGGGTCGGCAAGAGACCCAGTACTTC. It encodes CASSMRVGRQETQYF.